This T cell receptor beta chain was sequenced in a study of cytomegalovirus exposure and HLA in healthy donors. V was clipped by 7 bases and J by 3 bases; unmatched bases: 8. The CDR3 spans 15 residues. Per the germline V gene, CDR1 is LNHDA and CDR2 is SQIVND (reference sequence). Notes on the study in general: It was found in a later analysis that first-cohort TCR clusters tended to co-occur in the roughly 120 validation repertoires.

Assay: immunoSEQ multiplex PCR; the TCRdb copy retains only in-frame clones and omits some. The sample consists of about 200,000 clones, roughly 84% of them appearing once. As regards this clone: The antigen is unknown.

Sequencing used PBMCs. This chain joins TRBV19 and TRBJ1-4, with 7 bases fitting TRBD1. The sequence was obtained from a young woman in good health and CMV-seropositive. The CDR3 coding sequence is TGTGCCAGTACTCAAACAGGGGTATCTAATGAAAAACTGTTTTTT. It is translated as CASTQTGVSNEKLFF.